This TCR beta chain stems from a study of vaccination effects on CD4 cells after COVID-19. Whole-study context: Following the second dose by a median of 72 days, the post-vaccine samples were obtained. Study-wide results and limits: The study found marked clonal contraction of infection- and vaccine-induced clones late after vaccination. Sampling in the study covered few convalescent patients and included no early post-infection timepoints.

Having been cultured for roughly 10 days, the cells underwent CD4+ T cell isolation. Of the BNT162b2 and mRNA-1273 vaccines, participants received two doses of one or the other. In the cultures, half the medium was exchanged for IL-2 medium on days 3 and 7. This clone was observed a few times. Its antigen is unknown. Sequencing was performed with immunoSEQ multiplex PCR; in TCRdb, only in-frame clones are kept and a portion is missing. The sample consists of 45,000 or so clones, about three quarters of them appearing once. V was shortened by 7 bases and J by 0 bases, with 6 bases between the two germline ends. This CDR3 is built from 12 residues.

The sequence was obtained from a human donor who received a COVID-19 vaccine. The specimen was CD4+ T cells from PBMCs cultured without peptide, collected after COVID-19 vaccination. The chain joins TRBV12-3 or TRBV12-4 to TRBJ2-5, with a tentative D call TRBD2 (5 bases). CDR3 sequence: CASMDYQETQYF. The CDR3 DNA follows: TGTGCCAGCATGGACTACCAAGAGACCCAGTACTTC.